This T cell receptor (beta chain) was captured in a study of regulatory T cells in long-lasting Graves disease. Regarding the study as a whole: TRBV28 was favored in persistent disease, as were TRBJ1-2 and TRBJ2-5.

This clonotype was detected a few times. Its antigen remains unknown. In building TCR beta libraries, iRepertoire HTBI primers were used together with Arm-PCR of CDR3 regions. In TCRdb, the multiplex PCR reads were re-called with MiXCR into one record per CDR3 protein. The table shows about 530,000 distinct CDR3 sequences, with about 15% occurring only once. Time point reported: newly diagnosed GD, antithyroid drugs for less than 3 months. RNA from PBMCs was the source of the TCR library. V lost 3 bases, J lost 4 bases, and 10 bases lay in between. The CDR3 is 13 amino acids. Germline lookup yields CDR1 SGDLS and CDR2 YYNGEE. These data are also associated with another study on T cells in Graves' hyperthyroidism and ophthalmopathy. From that study: Every diagnosis used clinical symptoms, serum thyroxine and TRAb, thyroid ultrasound and orbital computed tomography. Ophthalmopathy prediction by the model preceded onset by a median approximately six months.

The material sequenced was peripheral blood mononuclear cells (PBMCs), taken at new diagnosis, from a patient treated with antithyroid drugs. The chain joins TRBV9 to TRBJ1-1; TRBD1 is a possible D gene (5 bases). This TCR was recovered from a woman aged 35-65 years with Graves disease. DNA for the CDR3: TGTGCCAGCAGCGAGACAGTGAGCACTGAAGCTTTCTTT. Protein product: CASSETVSTEAFF.